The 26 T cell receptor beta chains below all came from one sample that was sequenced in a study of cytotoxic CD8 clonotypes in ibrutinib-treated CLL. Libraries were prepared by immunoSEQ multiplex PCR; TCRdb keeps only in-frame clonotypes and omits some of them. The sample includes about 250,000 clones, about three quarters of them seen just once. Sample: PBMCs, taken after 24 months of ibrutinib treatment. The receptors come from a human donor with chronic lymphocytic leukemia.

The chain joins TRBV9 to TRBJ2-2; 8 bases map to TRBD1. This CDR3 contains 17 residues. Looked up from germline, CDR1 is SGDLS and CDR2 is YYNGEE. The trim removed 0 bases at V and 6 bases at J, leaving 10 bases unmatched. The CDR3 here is CASSVEWAGGASGELFF. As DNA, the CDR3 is TGTGCCAGCAGCGTAGAGTGGGCAGGGGGCGCCTCCGGGGAGCTGTTTTTT.

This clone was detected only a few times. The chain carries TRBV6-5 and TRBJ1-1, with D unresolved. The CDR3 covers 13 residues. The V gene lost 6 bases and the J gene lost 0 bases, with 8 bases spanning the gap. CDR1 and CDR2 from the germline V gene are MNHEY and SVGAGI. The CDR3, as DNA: TGTGCCAGCAGCTGGACGGTGAACACTGAAGCTTTCTTT. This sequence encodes CASSWTVNTEAFF.

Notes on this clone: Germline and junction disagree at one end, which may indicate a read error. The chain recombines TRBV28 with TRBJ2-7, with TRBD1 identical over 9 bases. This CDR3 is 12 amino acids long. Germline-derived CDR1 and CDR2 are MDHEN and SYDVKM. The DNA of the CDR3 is TGTGCCAGCAGTTTACCGGGACAGGGATTTAACTTC. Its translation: CASSLPGQGFNF. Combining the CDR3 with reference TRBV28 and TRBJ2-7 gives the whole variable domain DVKVTQSSRYLVKRTGEKVFLECVQDMDHENMFWYRQDPGLGLRLIYFSYDVKMKEKGDIPEGYSVSREKKERFSLILESASTNQTSMYLCASSLPGQGFNFGPGTRLTVT.

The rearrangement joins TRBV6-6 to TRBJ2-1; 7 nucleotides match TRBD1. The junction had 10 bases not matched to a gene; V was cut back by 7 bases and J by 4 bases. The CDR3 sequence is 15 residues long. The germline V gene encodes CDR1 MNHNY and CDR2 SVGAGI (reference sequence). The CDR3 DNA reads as TGTGCCAGCACTCCGGGACAGAAGCTTTACAATGAGCAGTTCTTC. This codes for CASTPGQKLYNEQFF.

The CDR3 DNA reads TGTGCCAGCTCACCAGGCCTGGGACAGGGGGCTTACGAGCAGTACTTC. The encoded protein is CASSPGLGQGAYEQYF. The chain uses TRBV18 and TRBJ2-7; TRBD1 matches at 12 bases. V lost 2 bases to trimming and J lost 4 bases; unmatched junction nucleotides: 6. Germline CDR1 is KGHSH and CDR2 is LQKENI. There are 16 residues in the CDR3.

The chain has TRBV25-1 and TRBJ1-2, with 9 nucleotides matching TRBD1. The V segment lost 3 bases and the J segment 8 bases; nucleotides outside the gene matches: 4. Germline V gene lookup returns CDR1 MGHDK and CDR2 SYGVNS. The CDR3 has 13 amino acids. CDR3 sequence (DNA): TGTGCCAGCAGTGAGGGACAGGGACGGGGCTACACCTTC. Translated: CASSEGQGRGYTF.

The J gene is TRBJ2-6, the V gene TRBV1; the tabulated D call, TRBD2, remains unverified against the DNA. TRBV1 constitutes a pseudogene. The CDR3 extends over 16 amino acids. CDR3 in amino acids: CTSSQESRTGANVLTF. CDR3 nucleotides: TGCACCAGCAGCCAAGAATCGAGGACTGGGGCCAACGTCCTGACTTTC.

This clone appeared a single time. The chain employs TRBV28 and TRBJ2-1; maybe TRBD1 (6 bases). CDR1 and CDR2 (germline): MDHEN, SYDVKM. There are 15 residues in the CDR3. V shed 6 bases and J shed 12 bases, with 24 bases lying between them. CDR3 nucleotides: TGTGCCAGCAGACCAGGGGCTCCTTTTACTAGTTGGCAGTTCTTC. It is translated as CASRPGAPFTSWQFF.

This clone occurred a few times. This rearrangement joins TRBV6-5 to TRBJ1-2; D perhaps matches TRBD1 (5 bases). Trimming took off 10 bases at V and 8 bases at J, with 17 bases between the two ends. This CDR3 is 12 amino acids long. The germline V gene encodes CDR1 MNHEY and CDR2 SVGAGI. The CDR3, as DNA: TGTGCCACCGCAGCGGGGCCTGAGGGCTACACCTTC. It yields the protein CATAAGPEGYTF.

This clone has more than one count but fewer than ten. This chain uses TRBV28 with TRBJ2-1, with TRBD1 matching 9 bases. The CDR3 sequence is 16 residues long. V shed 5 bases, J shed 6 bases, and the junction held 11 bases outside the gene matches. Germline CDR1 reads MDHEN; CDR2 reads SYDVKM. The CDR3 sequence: CASSKRQGVTGNEQFF. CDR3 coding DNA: TGTGCCAGCAGTAAACGACAGGGGGTTACGGGCAATGAGCAGTTCTTC.

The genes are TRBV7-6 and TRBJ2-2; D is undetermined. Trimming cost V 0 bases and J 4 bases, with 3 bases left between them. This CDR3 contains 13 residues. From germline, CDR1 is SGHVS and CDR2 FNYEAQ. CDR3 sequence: CASSLAVTGELFF. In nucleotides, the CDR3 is TGTGCCAGCAGCTTAGCAGTCACCGGGGAGCTGTTTTTT.

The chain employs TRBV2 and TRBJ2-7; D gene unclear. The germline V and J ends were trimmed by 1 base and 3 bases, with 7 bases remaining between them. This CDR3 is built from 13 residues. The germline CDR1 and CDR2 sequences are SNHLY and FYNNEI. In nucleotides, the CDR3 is TGTGCCAGCAGTGAAGACAGTAACTACGAGCAGTACTTC. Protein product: CASSEDSNYEQYF.

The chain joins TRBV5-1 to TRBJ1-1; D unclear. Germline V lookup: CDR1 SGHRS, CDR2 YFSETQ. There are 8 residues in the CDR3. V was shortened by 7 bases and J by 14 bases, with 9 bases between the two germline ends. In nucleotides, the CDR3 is TGCGCCAGCTTTCTTTGCTTCTTT. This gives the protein CASFLCFF.

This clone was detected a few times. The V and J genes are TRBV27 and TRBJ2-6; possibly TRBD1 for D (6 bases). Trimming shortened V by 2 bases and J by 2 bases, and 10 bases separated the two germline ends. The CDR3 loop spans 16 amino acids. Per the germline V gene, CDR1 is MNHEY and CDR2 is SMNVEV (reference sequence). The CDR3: CASSLITGTGANVLTF. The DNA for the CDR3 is TGTGCCAGCAGTTTAATCACAGGGACTGGGGCCAACGTCCTGACTTTC.

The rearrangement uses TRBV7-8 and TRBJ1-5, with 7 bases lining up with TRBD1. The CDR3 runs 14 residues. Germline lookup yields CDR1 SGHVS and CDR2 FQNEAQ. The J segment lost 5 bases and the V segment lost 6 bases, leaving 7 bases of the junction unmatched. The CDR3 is CASSQTGDHQPQHF. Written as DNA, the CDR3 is TGTGCCAGCAGTCAAACAGGGGACCATCAGCCCCAGCATTTT.

The CDR3 nucleotides read TGTGCCAGCAGCCGAGGACTAGCGGGAGTCTACGAGACCCAGTACTTC. This sequence encodes CASSRGLAGVYETQYF. The chain employs TRBV11-3 and TRBJ2-5, with TRBD2 matching 13 bases. The germline V gene encodes CDR1 SGHNT and CDR2 YENEEA. V was clipped by 5 bases and J by 5 bases; unmatched bases: 8. CDR3 length: 16 residues. The full variable domain, rest sourced from reference TRBV11-3 and TRBJ2-5, is EAGVVQSPRYKIIEKKQPVAFWCNPISGHNTLYWYLQNLGQGPELLIRYENEEAVDDSQLPKDRFSAERLKGVDSTLKIQPAELGDSAVYLCASSRGLAGVYETQYFGPGTRLLVL.

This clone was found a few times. The CDR3 bases are TGTGCCAGCAGGACTGGGACAGCCTATGGCTACACCTTC. Translation gives CASRTGTAYGYTF. This rearrangement joins TRBV25-1 to TRBJ1-2; 7 bases fit TRBD1. There are 13 residues in the CDR3. From germline, CDR1 is MGHDK and CDR2 SYGVNS. After removal of 6 bases from V and 4 bases from J, the junction contained 5 bases not matched to a gene.

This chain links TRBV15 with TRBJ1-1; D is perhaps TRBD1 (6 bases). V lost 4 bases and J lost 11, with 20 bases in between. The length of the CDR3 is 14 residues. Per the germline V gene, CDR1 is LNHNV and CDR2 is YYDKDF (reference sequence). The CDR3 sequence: CATSTHDRPNVAFF. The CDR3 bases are TGTGCCACCAGCACTCATGACAGGCCCAATGTCGCTTTCTTT.

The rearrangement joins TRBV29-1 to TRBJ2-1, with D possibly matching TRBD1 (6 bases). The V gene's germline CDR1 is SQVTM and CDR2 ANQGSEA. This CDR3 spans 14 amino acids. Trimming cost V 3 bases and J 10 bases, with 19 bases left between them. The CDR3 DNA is TGCAGCGTTGATGCGGCCTGGGGGCAGGCCGAGCAGTTCTTC. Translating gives CSVDAAWGQAEQFF.

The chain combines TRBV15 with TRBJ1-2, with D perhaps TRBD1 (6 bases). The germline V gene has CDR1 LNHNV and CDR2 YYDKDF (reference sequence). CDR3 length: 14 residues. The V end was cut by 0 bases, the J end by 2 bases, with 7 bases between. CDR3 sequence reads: CATSRDRGNYGYTF. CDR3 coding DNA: TGTGCCACCAGCAGAGATAGGGGGAACTATGGCTACACCTTC.

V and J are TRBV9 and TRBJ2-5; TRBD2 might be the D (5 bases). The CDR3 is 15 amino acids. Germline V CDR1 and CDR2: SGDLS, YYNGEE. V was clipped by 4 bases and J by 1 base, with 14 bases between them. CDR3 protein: CASSPRTEPQETQYF. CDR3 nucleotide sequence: TGTGCCAGCAGCCCCCGGACTGAACCCCAAGAGACCCAGTACTTC.

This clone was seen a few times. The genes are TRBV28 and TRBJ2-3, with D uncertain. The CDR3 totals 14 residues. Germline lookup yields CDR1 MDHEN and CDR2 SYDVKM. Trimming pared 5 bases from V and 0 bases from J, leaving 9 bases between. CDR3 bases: TGTGCCAGCAGTCTCCCAGACAGCACAGATACGCAGTATTTT. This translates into CASSLPDSTDTQYF.

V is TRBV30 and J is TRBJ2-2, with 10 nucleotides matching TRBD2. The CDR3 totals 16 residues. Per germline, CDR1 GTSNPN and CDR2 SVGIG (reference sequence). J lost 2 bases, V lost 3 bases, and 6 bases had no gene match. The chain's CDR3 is CAWRHGLAANTGELFF. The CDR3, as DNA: TGTGCCTGGAGACACGGACTAGCGGCAAACACCGGGGAGCTGTTTTTT. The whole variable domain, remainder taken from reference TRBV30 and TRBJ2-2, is SQTIHQWPATLVQPVGSPLSLECTVEGTSNPNLYWYRQAAGRGLQLLFYSVGIGQISSEVPQNLSASRPQDRQFILSSKKLLLSDSGFYLCAWRHGLAANTGELFFGEGSRLTVL.

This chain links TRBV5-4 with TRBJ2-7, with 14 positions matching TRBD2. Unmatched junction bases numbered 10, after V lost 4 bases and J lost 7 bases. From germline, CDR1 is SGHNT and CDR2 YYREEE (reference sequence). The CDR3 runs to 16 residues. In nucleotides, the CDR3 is TGTGCCAGCAGCCGAGAGGGACTAGCGGGAGTACGTGAGCAGTACTTC. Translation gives CASSREGLAGVREQYF. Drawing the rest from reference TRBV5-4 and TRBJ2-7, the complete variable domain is ETGVTQSPTHLIKTRGQQVTLRCSSQSGHNTVSWYQQALGQGPQFIFQYYREEENGRGNFPPRFSGLQFPNYSSELNVNALELDDSALYLCASSREGLAGVREQYFGPGTRLTVT.

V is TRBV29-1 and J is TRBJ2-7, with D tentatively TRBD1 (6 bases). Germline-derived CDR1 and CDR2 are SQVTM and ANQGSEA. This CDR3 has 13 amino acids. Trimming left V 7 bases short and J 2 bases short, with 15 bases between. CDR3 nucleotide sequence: TGCAGCGCGGGTACAGGGTTCCCCTACGAGCAGTACTTC. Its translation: CSAGTGFPYEQYF.

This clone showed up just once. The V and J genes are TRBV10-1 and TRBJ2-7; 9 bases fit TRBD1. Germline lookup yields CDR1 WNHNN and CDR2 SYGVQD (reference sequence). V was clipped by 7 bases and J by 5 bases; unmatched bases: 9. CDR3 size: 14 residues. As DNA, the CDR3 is TGCGCCAGCACCGACGGACAGGGGTTCAACGAGCAGTACTTC. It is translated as CASTDGQGFNEQYF.